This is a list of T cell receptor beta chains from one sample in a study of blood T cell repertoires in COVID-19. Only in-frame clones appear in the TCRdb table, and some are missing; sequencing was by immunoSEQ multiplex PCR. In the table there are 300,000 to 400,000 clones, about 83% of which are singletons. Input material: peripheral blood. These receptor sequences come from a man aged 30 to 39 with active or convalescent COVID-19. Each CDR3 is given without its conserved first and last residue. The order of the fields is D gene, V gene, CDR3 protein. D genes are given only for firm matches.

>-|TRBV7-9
ASSLLQGHGYT
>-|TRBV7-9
ASSSAPGQYNSPLH
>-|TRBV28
ASSLEGTYGYT
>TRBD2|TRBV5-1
ASSGGLAGDQETQY
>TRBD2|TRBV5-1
ASSLYAGGSYEQY
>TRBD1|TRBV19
ASSKTRDRGSSSGNTIY
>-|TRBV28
ASSTRRERNEQF
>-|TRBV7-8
ASSLATGGDTEAF
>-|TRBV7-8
ASRFDRDGSSGEQF
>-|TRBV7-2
ASSTDSYSNQPQH
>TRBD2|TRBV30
ARPPRVAGLQETQY
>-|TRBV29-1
SVANSGSQY
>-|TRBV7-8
ASSRDRSAYEQY
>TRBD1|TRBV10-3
AISGGRGLGEQY
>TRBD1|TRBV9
ASRDRVDEKLF
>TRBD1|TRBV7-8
ASSLVGDRAGETQY
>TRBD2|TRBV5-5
ASSSAGVANEQF
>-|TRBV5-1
ASSLVLGGNTEAF
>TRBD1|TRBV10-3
AISKQGTANYGYT
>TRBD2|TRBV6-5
ASSRLAGVDEQY
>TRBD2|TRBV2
ASSFSPTSGGASTDTQY
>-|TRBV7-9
ASRDSSYEQY
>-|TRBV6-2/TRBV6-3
ASSFEGDTEAF
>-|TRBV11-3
ASSWTIANTGELF
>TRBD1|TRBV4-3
ASSLGQGAGGYT
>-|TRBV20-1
SASSLTSYNEQF
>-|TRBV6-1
ASSEAWRGLYEQY
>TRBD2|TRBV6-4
ASSLLSGGNTGELF
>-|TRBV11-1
ASSRTSYEQY
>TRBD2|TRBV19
ASSSGTSGYEQY
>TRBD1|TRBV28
ASSSGGASGYT
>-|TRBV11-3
ASSPGVGQTNTGELF
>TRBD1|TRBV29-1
SARTGGNTEAF
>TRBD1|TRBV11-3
ASSSSAGQVLSGNTIY
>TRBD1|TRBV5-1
ASSLGRLDRGLEQY
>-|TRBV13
ASSLGNLQAF
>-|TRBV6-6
ASRTQGRNQPQH